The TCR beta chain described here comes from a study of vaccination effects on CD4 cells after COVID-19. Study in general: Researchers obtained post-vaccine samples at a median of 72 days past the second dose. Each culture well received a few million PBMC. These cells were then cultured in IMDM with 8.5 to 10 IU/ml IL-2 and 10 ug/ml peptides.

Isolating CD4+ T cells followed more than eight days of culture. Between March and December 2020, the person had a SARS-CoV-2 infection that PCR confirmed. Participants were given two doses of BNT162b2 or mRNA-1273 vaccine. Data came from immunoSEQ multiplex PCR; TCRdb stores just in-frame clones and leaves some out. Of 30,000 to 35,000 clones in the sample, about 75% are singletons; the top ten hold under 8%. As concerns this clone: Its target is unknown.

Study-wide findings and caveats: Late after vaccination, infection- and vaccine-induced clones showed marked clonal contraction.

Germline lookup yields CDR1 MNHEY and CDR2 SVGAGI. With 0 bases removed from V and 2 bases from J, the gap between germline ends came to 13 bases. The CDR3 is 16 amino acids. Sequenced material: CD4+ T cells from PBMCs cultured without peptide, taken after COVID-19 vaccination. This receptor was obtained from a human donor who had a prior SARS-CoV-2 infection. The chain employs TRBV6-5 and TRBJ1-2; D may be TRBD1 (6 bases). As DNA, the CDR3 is TGTGCCAGCAGTTACTCAGGGGACACCTACAACTATGGCTACACCTTC. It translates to CASSYSGDTYNYGYTF.